This TCR beta chain comes out of a study of blood T cell repertoires in COVID-19. Study summary: COVID-19 samples collected from the United States, Italy and Spain covered acute and convalescent phases. T cells, B-cell-depleted T cells, or PBMCs provided the cDNA or gDNA that served as material.

Germline V gene data show CDR1 as SGHDT and CDR2 as YYEEEE. Trimming cost V 2 bases and J 3 bases; bases outside gene matches: 10. This CDR3 contains 16 residues. Original methodology: Reference gene primers were amplified, and this amplification served to estimate nucleated cell counts. Libraries were prepared by immunoSEQ multiplex PCR; TCRdb keeps only in-frame clonotypes and omits some of them. V, J and clone size reflect that table, while D and trimming were determined from the DNA. Of roughly 150,000 clones detected, around 90% appear once; the ten largest clones hold less than 6.5%. This sequence was found in a human donor in a cohort sampled during active COVID-19. The source material was peripheral blood. The chain employs TRBV5-6 and TRBJ1-1; 7 bases agree with TRBD1. The CDR3 protein is CASSLADRDWDTEAFF. CDR3 in DNA: TGTGCCAGCAGCTTAGCTGACAGGGATTGGGACACTGAAGCTTTCTTT.